This is a list of T cell receptor beta chains from one sample in a study of cytomegalovirus exposure and HLA in healthy donors. Here immunoSEQ multiplex PCR was the method, and the copy in TCRdb shows in-frame clones only, minus some. The table has 60,000 to 85,000 clones, 94% seen once. Sequencing used PBMCs. The source is a man aged 18 to 30 in good health and CMV-seropositive. CDR3s include the opening cysteine and the closing phenylalanine or tryptophan. D genes are given only for firm matches. Some rows mark clone size as missing; the rest say once, few, many or name a class of expanded clone.

TRBJ1-1 TRBV9 once . CASSTWGDGMNTEAFF TGTGCCAGCAGCACCTGGGGGGATGGGATGAACACTGAAGCTTTCTTT
TRBJ1-4 TRBV28 few TRBD1 CASSRDRVRKKLFF TGTGCCAGCAGTCGGGACAGGGTGAGGAAAAAACTGTTTTTT
TRBJ2-3 TRBV6-5 . TRBD2 CASSALRGGPDTQYF TGTGCCAGCAGTGCCCTTAGGGGAGGGCCAGATACGCAGTATTTT
TRBJ1-4 TRBV20-1 . TRBD1 CSARGQGTVFF TGCAGTGCTAGAGGACAGGGTACGGTGTTTTTT
TRBJ1-2 TRBV9 . TRBD1 CASSGTGGFGDTYGYTF TGTGCCAGCAGCGGTACAGGGGGCTTTGGGGATACCTATGGCTACACCTTC
TRBJ2-5 TRBV5-4 . . CASSGVGETQYF TGTGCCAGTTCGGGAGTTGGGGAGACCCAGTACTTC
TRBJ2-4 TRBV6-6 . . CASRVAKNIQYF TGTGCCAGCCGCGTCGCCAAAAACATTCAGTACTTC
TRBJ1-5 TRBV5-4 . TRBD1 CASSFTGGNQPQHF TGTGCCAGCAGTTTTACAGGGGGCAATCAGCCCCAGCATTTT
TRBJ2-4 TRBV4-1 . TRBD2 CASSQDGSTTSGRVNIQYF TGCGCCAGCAGCCAAGATGGATCCACGACTAGCGGGAGGGTAAACATTCAGTACTTC
TRBJ2-5 TRBV19 . . CASSIIQAPGETQYF TGTGCCAGTAGTATTATTCAGGCTCCGGGGGAGACCCAGTACTTC
TRBJ2-7 TRBV5-6 once . CASSLGGVYEQYF TGTGCCAGCAGCTTGGGCGGCGTATACGAGCAGTACTTC
TRBJ2-1 TRBV7-9 . TRBD2 CASSLYLAAASEQFF TGTGCCAGCAGCTTATACCTAGCGGCCGCATCGGAGCAGTTCTTC
TRBJ1-5 TRBV28 once TRBD1 CASIGGQGAAQHF TGTGCCAGCATCGGGGGACAGGGGGCGGCCCAGCATTTT
TRBJ1-1 TRBV2 few . CATGQMNTEAFF TGTGCCACCGGACAGATGAACACTGAAGCTTTCTTT
TRBJ2-4 TRBV19 . TRBD2 CASRKGIQRGNIQYF TGTGCCTCCCGAAAGGGGATCCAGCGGGGAAACATTCAGTACTTC
TRBJ2-5 TRBV28 once . CASSLQGGYEQETQYF TGTGCCAGCAGTCTGCAGGGGGGATATGAACAAGAGACCCAGTACTTC
TRBJ2-1 TRBV10-3 . TRBD2 CAISESKGLAGAKQFF TGTGCCATCAGTGAGTCGAAGGGACTAGCGGGGGCGAAGCAGTTCTTC
TRBJ1-5 TRBV5-8 . TRBD1 CASSHDRGNQPQHF TGTGCCAGCAGCCACGACAGGGGCAATCAGCCCCAGCATTTT